These T cell receptor beta chains were read from a single sample in a study of blood T cell repertoires in COVID-19. Using immunoSEQ multiplex PCR, the repertoire was profiled, and TCRdb retains in-frame clones only, with some absent. The data show some 250,000 clones, more than 75% seen once. The material sequenced was peripheral blood. All receptors derive from a woman aged 35 to 49 who had recovered from COVID-19. Each CDR3 is given with its conserved first and last residue.

v_call	cdr3_aa
TRBV4-3	CASSQAVAGSYNEQFF
TRBV10-3	CAIGEGTSGAYEQYF
TRBV6-2/TRBV6-3	CASSRRTGGGVSNQPQHF
TRBV14	CASSQAGRGTEAFF
TRBV27	CATQSSGSHHEQYF
TRBV7-9	CASSRYSGGETQYF
TRBV11-2	CASSRPGGITYEQYF
TRBV11-2	CATILWRGHRDTQYF
TRBV14	CASSQAVGGEQFF
TRBV4-3	CASSQGLAASNEQFF
TRBV12-3/TRBV12-4	CASRLTDTEAFF
TRBV11-2	CASSLVSANTEAFF
TRBV30	CAWSGQRNTEAFF
TRBV4-1	CASSQVRLVEKLFF
TRBV2	CASTATGEVYEQYF
TRBV30	CAWRTPGGGVSGTQYF
TRBV7-3	CASSSGTGELFF
TRBV5-1	CASSLSGVGETQYF
TRBV7-8	CASSLGLAGYNEQFF
TRBV6-5	CASSYSPPGLILFF
TRBV27	CASSAGTGWFEQYF
TRBV30	CALAVGGEQFF
TRBV5-1	CASSSASGKDYNEQFF
TRBV5-4	CASSLDRLAGGAQYF
TRBV7-2	CASSFYRRGELFF
TRBV9	CASRDRAYGYTF
TRBV24-1	CATSTGAGGGQETQYF
TRBV15	CATRDRSLGETQYF
TRBV10-2	CASRAGSGANVLTF
TRBV19	CASSAPTGAGNTIYF
TRBV29-1	CSVTGGNGYTF
TRBV6-1	CASSTRTAIYF
TRBV20-1	CSASGGQAFF
TRBV14	CASSRTSGYSYEQYF
TRBV30	CAWRWAPMGGTYGYTF
TRBV7-3	CASSLGARTTQETQYF
TRBV11-2	CASSSPGLAGGRYNEQFF
TRBV6-5	CASSYFHGVGYGYTF
TRBV14	CASSQGTARWYGYTF
TRBV6-2/TRBV6-3	CASSYRLAGRTGELFF
TRBV10-1	CASRRGLGTEAFF
TRBV2	CASTRTGARTEAFF
TRBV12-3/TRBV12-4	CASSSYVSEQFF
TRBV11-2	CASSPLTGARELFF
TRBV9	CASSPREGGGQFF
TRBV7-9	CASSLDQGNTDTQYF
TRBV30	CAWSGARGGKLFF
TRBV7-9	CADTGSRNTGELFF
TRBV6-2/TRBV6-3	CASIPGAGGSQFF
TRBV6-6	CASSRPGLAGGDNEQFF